Described below is a single T cell receptor (beta chain) sequence and its context. Its antigen remains unidentified. No quality values exist for individual bases; no much larger clone is one base distant. The data originate from a study of blood T cell repertoires in COVID-19 (TCRdb year 2020). At the level of the whole study: Samples from collaborators originated in the United States, Italy and Spain and spanned both the acute and convalescent phases of COVID-19. The prospective study material was composed of cDNA or gDNA derived from T cells, B-cell-depleted T cells, or PBMCs. The dataset comprised deeply sampled blood TCRbeta repertoires from subjects exposed to, actively infected with, or recovered from COVID-19. The repertoires were released in a freely available public database meant as a resource for research on the immune response to SARS-CoV-2. The samples were drawn from two sources: the first 160 participants of the ongoing ImmuneRACE study, and 1,254 subjects contributed by 6 global collaborators. A de-identified subject ID, COVID-19 status, age in years and sex were almost always included in the sample metadata. HLA class I and class II types, where available, came from metadata supplied by the sample provider rather than from assay-based typing.

General study outcomes and caveats: Clinical and demographic metadata were provided uncurated, with the amount varying by source and participant.

Participants in the prospective study were enrolled through a virtual design, were aged about 18 to 100 years, and lived in roughly 24 United States geographic areas. To assign participants to cohorts, the prospective study relied on clinical history that participants themselves reported in a screening survey and a study questionnaire. Mobile phlebotomists in the prospective study collected whole blood, serum and a nasopharyngeal or oropharyngeal swab from every participant. Over a roughly 2-month period, participants in the prospective study had the option of providing additional blood draws and questionnaires. Before DNA extraction, prospective study blood samples were shipped either frozen or at room temperature. The immunoSEQ Assay, a bias-controlled multiplex PCR, was used to amplify TCRbeta CDR3 regions from genomic DNA. The original pipeline was this. The number of nucleated cells in each sample was estimated by amplification of reference gene primers within the assay. Sequence reads were collapsed and filtered to measure the absolute abundance of every unique TCRbeta CDR3 rearrangement. For each sample, productive Simpson clonality was calculated as the square root of Simpson's diversity index across productive rearrangements. What TCRdb holds here is the immuneACCESS table cut down to in-frame rearrangements. Part of the clones is not present; checked against another copy, under half of the missing clones reflect an unresolved V gene, and the others are unexplained. The DNA was the basis for D and trimming; V, J and clone size are from that table. The sample profile shows 200,000 or so clones; about 86% of them were found once. 3.8% of the sample lies in the top ten.

Deletion took 3 bases off V and 2 bases off J, with a span of 7 bases between the germline ends. The CDR3 holds 13 amino acids from the cysteine to the phenylalanine. The sequence is cut down to CDR3 DNA, 39 bases in frame from base 1. The sample comprised PBMCs or T cells enriched from blood (not recorded which). This sequence was found in a woman in her thirties or forties with acute COVID-19. The V and J genes are TRBV12-3 or TRBV12-4 and TRBJ1-1, with the D gene too uncertain to name. The CDR3 region has the sequence CASSLGGNTEAFF. DNA sequence: TGTGCCAGCAGTTTGGGAGGAAACACTGAAGCTTTCTTT.